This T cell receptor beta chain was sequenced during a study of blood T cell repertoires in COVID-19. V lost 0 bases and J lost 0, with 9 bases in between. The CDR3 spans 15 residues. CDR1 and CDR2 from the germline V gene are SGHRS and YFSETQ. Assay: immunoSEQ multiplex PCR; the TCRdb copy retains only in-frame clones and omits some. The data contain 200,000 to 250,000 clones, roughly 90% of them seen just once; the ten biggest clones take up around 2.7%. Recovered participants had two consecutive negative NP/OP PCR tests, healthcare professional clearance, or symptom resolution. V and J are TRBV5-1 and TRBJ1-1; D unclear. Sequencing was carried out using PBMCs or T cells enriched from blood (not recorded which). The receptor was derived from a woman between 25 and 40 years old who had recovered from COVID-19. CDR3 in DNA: TGCGCCAGCAGCTTGGTACGGTTCATGAACACTGAAGCTTTCTTT. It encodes CASSLVRFMNTEAFF.